The next 30 T cell receptor beta chains were all read from a single sample in a study of blood T cell repertoires in COVID-19. Profiling relied on immunoSEQ multiplex PCR, and the TCRdb table lists in-frame clones only, not all of them. The table shows over 55,000 clones, with approximately 81% occurring only once. The sample comprised PBMCs or T cells enriched from blood (not recorded which). All receptors derive from a woman in her forties with acute COVID-19.

This clone has only one observation. The chain combines TRBV19 with TRBJ1-5; 7 nucleotides match TRBD1. The length of the CDR3 is 13 residues. Germline V lookup: CDR1 LNHDA, CDR2 SQIVND (reference sequence). V dropped 9 bases and J dropped 0; count of bases not matched to a gene: 2. The CDR3 region has the DNA TGTGCCAGCCACAGGGGTAGCAATCAGCCCCAGCATTTT. Protein sequence: CASHRGSNQPQHF.

The V and J genes are TRBV4-1 and TRBJ2-5; 12 positions agree with TRBD2. Germline CDR1 and CDR2: MGHRA and YSYEKL. CDR3 size: 15 residues. Losses at the gene ends were 6 bases for V and 1 base for J; bases not matched to a gene: 3. CDR3 nucleotide sequence: TGCGCCAGCAGTTCTAGCGGGGGGGCCCAAGAGACCCAGTACTTC. Translating gives CASSSSGGAQETQYF.

This clone was seen a handful of times. The chain joins TRBV5-4 to TRBJ2-7; 8 bases line up with TRBD1. From germline, CDR1 is SGHNT and CDR2 YYREEE (reference sequence). V lost 4 bases to trimming and J lost 0 bases; unmatched junction nucleotides: 3. CDR3 size: 14 residues. The CDR3 DNA sequence: TGTGCCAGCAGCAGACAGGGGAACTCCTACGAGCAGTACGTC. Translation gives CASSRQGNSYEQYV.

The V call is TRBV28, the J call TRBJ1-2; unclear D gene. The germline V gene has CDR1 MDHEN and CDR2 SYDVKM. CDR3 length equals 15 residues. Trimming took 1 base from V and 4 from J, leaving 13 bases between them. CDR3 amino acids: CASSLSREDGYGYTF. Written as DNA, the CDR3 is TGTGCCAGCAGTTTATCTCGCGAAGATGGCTATGGCTACACCTTC.

The CDR3 sequence: CASSIPRVSGNTIYF. DNA of the CDR3: TGTGCCAGTAGTATTCCCAGGGTGTCTGGAAACACCATATATTTT. The chain couples TRBV19 to TRBJ1-3; a possible D gene is TRBD1 (5 bases). Germline V gene sequence: CDR1 LNHDA, CDR2 SQIVND (reference sequence). The V and J ends lost 3 bases and 1 base respectively, with 10 bases between them. The CDR3 runs 15 residues.

This clone was picked up a small number of times. CDR3 sequence (DNA): TGTGCCAGCAGCCCAAGGACAGGGTGGGCTTTCTTT. Its protein is CASSPRTGWAFF. This chain connects TRBV3-1 (or the pseudogene TRBV3-2) to TRBJ1-1; 8 bases match TRBD1. The junction had 6 bases not matched to a gene; V was cut back by 4 bases and J by 11 bases. Germline V gene sequence: CDR1 LGHDT, CDR2 YNNKEL (reference sequence). CDR3 length: 12 residues.

The V and J genes are TRBV7-9 and TRBJ2-5; TRBD2 agrees at 9 bases. The length of the CDR3 is 16 residues. Germline V CDR1 and CDR2: SEHNR, FQNEAQ (reference sequence). Trimming took 11 bases from V and 4 from J; bases not matched to a gene: 17. CDR3 DNA: TGTGCCCTCCCTCAGGGGGGTAGCGGGGGCATAGAGACCCAGTACTTC. This gives the protein CALPQGGSGGIETQYF.

This clone was seen a few times. This chain joins TRBV10-3 and TRBJ2-1, with TRBD2 identical over 14 bases. The CDR3 is 16 amino acids. The germline V gene encodes CDR1 ENHRY and CDR2 SYGVKD. The J segment lost 5 bases and the V segment lost 8 bases, leaving 8 bases of the junction unmatched. Here the CDR3 reads CAIGGTSGGAHNEQFF. DNA for the CDR3: TGTGCCATCGGAGGGACTAGCGGGGGCGCTCACAATGAGCAGTTCTTC.

This chain uses TRBV29-1 with TRBJ2-2, with TRBD1 as a possible D gene (5 bases). V lost 0 bases, J lost 6 bases, and 14 bases lay in between. The CDR3 contains 15 residues. Germline loops: CDR1 SQVTM, CDR2 ANQGSEA. The CDR3 DNA is TGCAGCGTTGAAGATGAAGGGGTTGGGGCCGGGGAGCTGTTTTTT. This encodes CSVEDEGVGAGELFF.

V usage is TRBV6-1 and J usage is TRBJ2-7; D is perhaps TRBD2 (6 bases). Trimming removed 2 bases at V and 4 bases at J, with 12 bases between. The germline CDR1 and CDR2 sequences are MNHNS and SASEGT. The CDR3 totals 14 residues. Here the CDR3 DNA reads TGTGCCAGCAGTGAATCCCCAGGGAGGTACGAGCAGTACTTC. As protein: CASSESPGRYEQYF.

V and J are TRBV7-9 and TRBJ2-1; weak D call: TRBD2 (5 bases). V lost 4 bases, J lost 3 bases, and 7 bases lay in between. The CDR3 sequence is 13 residues long. Germline values: CDR1 SEHNR, CDR2 FQNEAQ (reference sequence). CDR3 protein: CASSSSGYNEQFF. The CDR3 DNA reads as TGTGCCAGCAGCTCCAGCGGCTACAATGAGCAGTTCTTC.

This clone was observed a handful of times. The chain joins TRBV11-2 to TRBJ1-3; 8 bases match TRBD1. The CDR3 consists of 14 residues. V shed 3 bases and J 4 bases; nucleotides not matched to a gene: 2. CDR1 is SGHAT, CDR2 FQNNGV, per germline. In DNA form, the CDR3 reads TGTGCCAGCAGCTTCCGGGACAGGGGAAACACCATATATTTT. It specifies CASSFRDRGNTIYF.

This clone has a single count. The chain couples TRBV7-8 to TRBJ1-3; D remains ambiguous. The CDR3 totals 14 residues. V was cut by 6 bases and J by 0 bases, with 9 bases left in between. From germline, CDR1 is SGHVS and CDR2 FQNEAQ. CDR3: CASSPVSSGNTIYF. The CDR3 nucleotides are TGTGCCAGCAGTCCCGTCAGCTCTGGAAACACCATATATTTT.

This chain connects TRBV7-2 to TRBJ2-7; a possible D gene is TRBD1 (5 bases). Germline V gene sequence: CDR1 SGHTA, CDR2 FQGNSA. V was cut by 1 base and J by 6 bases, with 13 bases left in between. CDR3 size: 14 residues. This CDR3 is CASSLGGSRSEQYF. CDR3 nucleotides: TGTGCCAGCAGCTTAGGGGGCTCGCGGTCCGAGCAGTACTTC.

Details on this clone: The same CDR3 is also encoded by other DNA sequences in this sample. This chain links TRBV7-9 with TRBJ2-5; possible D gene TRBD1, 5 bases. Trimming stripped 1 base from V and 3 bases from J, with 9 bases between. Germline assignment: CDR1 SEHNR and CDR2 FQNEAQ (reference sequence). The CDR3 has 14 residues. The DNA of the CDR3 is TGTGCCAGCAGCTTAGTCCCAGGGAAAGAGACCCAGTACTTC. The encoded protein is CASSLVPGKETQYF.

The V and J genes are TRBV6-5 and TRBJ2-5; 8 bases align to TRBD2. This CDR3 region has 15 residues. The junction had 4 bases not matched to a gene; V was cut back by 0 bases and J by 4 bases. Germline lookup yields CDR1 MNHEY and CDR2 SVGAGI. In DNA, the CDR3 is TGTGCCAGCAGTTACTCTCGGCTAGCGGGAGAGACCCAGTACTTC. Amino acid sequence: CASSYSRLAGETQYF.

This clone is labeled medium-sized (0.01 to 0.1%). The rearrangement joins TRBV19 to TRBJ2-1; 11 nucleotides agree with TRBD1. CDR3 length: 15 residues. The V segment lost 7 bases and the J segment 5 bases; nucleotides outside the gene matches: 7. Germline V CDR1 and CDR2: LNHDA, SQIVND (reference sequence). The CDR3 DNA reads TGTGCCAGTACCCCGGACAGGGGGCTCAACAATGAGCAGTTCTTC. The encoded protein is CASTPDRGLNNEQFF.

The chain recombines TRBV7-9 with TRBJ1-4; 9 bases map to TRBD1. V shed 6 bases, J shed 4 bases, and the junction held 6 bases outside the gene matches. The CDR3 contains 15 residues. Germline CDR1 reads SEHNR; CDR2 reads FQNEAQ (reference sequence). DNA for the CDR3: TGTGCCAGCAGGCCCACAGGGGGCGTTAATGAAAAACTGTTTTTT. Translation: CASRPTGGVNEKLFF.

This clone was found a few times. This chain uses TRBV12-3 or TRBV12-4 with TRBJ1-2, with D possibly matching TRBD1 (6 bases). The ends were cut back, 10 bases at V and 4 bases at J, with 16 bases in the middle. The CDR3 is 13 amino acids. The CDR3 region has the DNA TGTGCCACACGGGGGGCTCAGGGCTATGGCTACACCTTC. Residues: CATRGAQGYGYTF.

The V gene is TRBV29-1, the J gene TRBJ1-4, with D possibly being TRBD1 (5 bases). The CDR3 spans 12 residues. From germline, CDR1 is SQVTM and CDR2 ANQGSEA. V lost 4 bases, J lost 11 bases, and 14 bases lay in between. For the CDR3, the DNA is TGCAGCGTTGGTTCAGGGCGGCACAAACTGTTTTTT. Protein product: CSVGSGRHKLFF.

This clone was recorded a few times. V is TRBV7-3 and J is TRBJ2-2, with D perhaps matching TRBD2 (6 bases). This CDR3 contains 14 residues. Germline CDR1 SGHTA, CDR2 FQGTGA. Between the trimmed V and J ends, which lost 4 bases and 6 bases, there was a span of 12 bases. The CDR3 DNA sequence: TGTGCCAGCAGCTCGGGAGCGGGCGCCGGGGAGCTGTTTTTT. This gives the protein CASSSGAGAGELFF.

The CDR3 nucleotides read TGTGCCAGCAGTCTGCTGACAGGACCCTCTGGGGCCAACGTCCTGACTTTC. Its protein is CASSLLTGPSGANVLTF. The J gene is TRBJ2-6, the V gene TRBV27; weak D call: TRBD1 (6 bases). Trimming took off 5 bases at V and 0 bases at J, with 14 bases between the two ends. The CDR3 runs to 17 residues. Germline CDR1 is MNHEY and CDR2 is SMNVEV (reference sequence).

This clone has just a few counts. The chain recombines TRBV28 with TRBJ1-1; no reliable D call. The germline V and J ends were trimmed by 5 bases and 3 bases, with 16 bases remaining between them. Per germline, CDR1 MDHEN and CDR2 SYDVKM. The CDR3 has 15 residues. Here the CDR3 DNA reads TGTGCCAGCAGTCCCCGGAGGGCTGCGGACACTGAAGCTTTCTTT. Translating gives CASSPRRAADTEAFF.

This chain uses TRBV3-1 (or the pseudogene TRBV3-2) with TRBJ2-7, with D hard to call. Trimming cost V 0 bases and J 1 base, with 7 bases left between them. This CDR3 has 14 amino acids. CDR1 LGHDT and CDR2 YNNKEL come from the germline V gene (reference sequence). The CDR3 nucleotides read TGTGCCAGCAGCCAAGATCCGTCGTCCTACGAGCAGTACGTC. Its protein is CASSQDPSSYEQYV.

V gene TRBV27 combines with J gene TRBJ2-1; weak D call: TRBD1 (5 bases). Germline assignment: CDR1 MNHEY and CDR2 SMNVEV (reference sequence). The CDR3 consists of 16 residues. Deletions cut 2 bases from V and 4 bases from J, with 15 bases between. CDR3 protein: CASSLRQTALYNEQFF. CDR3 bases: TGTGCCAGCAGTTTACGGCAGACAGCCTTATACAATGAGCAGTTCTTC.

The chain combines TRBV4-1 with TRBJ2-1, with TRBD2 matching over 8 bases. Trimming took 5 bases from V and 8 from J; bases not matched to a gene: 11. The germline V gene has CDR1 MGHRA and CDR2 YSYEKL. The CDR3 spans 15 residues. The CDR3 reads CASSSRTGGLDEQFF. The CDR3 DNA sequence: TGCGCCAGCAGCTCCCGTACGGGAGGGCTTGATGAGCAGTTCTTC.

The chain has TRBV5-5 and TRBJ2-3; 8 bases map to TRBD1. Germline values: CDR1 SGHKS, CDR2 YYEKEE (reference sequence). The V segment lost 4 bases and the J segment 1 base; nucleotides outside the gene matches: 2. The CDR3 sequence is 14 residues long. CDR3 DNA sequence: TGTGCCAGCAGCGGACAGGGAGGCACAGATACGCAGTATTTT. It codes for CASSGQGGTDTQYF. Complete variable domain (other parts from reference TRBV5-5 and TRBJ2-3): DAGVTQSPTHLIKTRGQQVTLRCSPISGHKSVSWYQQVLGQGPQFIFQYYEKEERGRGNFPDRFSARQFPNYSSELNVNALLLGDSALYLCASSGQGGTDTQYFGPGTRLTVL.

V gene TRBV19 combines with J gene TRBJ1-2; 8 bases match TRBD1. Germline V gene lookup returns CDR1 LNHDA and CDR2 SQIVND (reference sequence). The CDR3 is made up of 14 amino acids. V gave up 3 bases and J gave up 5 bases; unmatched junction bases: 5. DNA of the CDR3: TGTGCCAGTAGTATGTCCCAGGGGGCGTATGGCTACACCTTC. Translated: CASSMSQGAYGYTF.

This clone was observed a handful of times. The V call is TRBV5-1, the J call TRBJ2-5; D is perhaps TRBD2 (5 bases). V was trimmed by 2 bases and J by 3 bases, leaving 14 bases between them. This CDR3 has 15 amino acids. CDR1 is SGHRS, CDR2 YFSETQ, per germline. In DNA, the CDR3 is TGCGCCAGCAGCTTAGGAGGAAGGGAAGAAGAGACCCAGTACTTC. It encodes CASSLGGREEETQYF.

The CDR3 region is CASSLGGLAGEEQYF. Written as DNA, the CDR3 is TGTGCCAGCAGCCTGGGGGGACTAGCGGGAGAAGAGCAGTACTTC. V usage is TRBV5-6 and J usage is TRBJ2-7; 14 nucleotides match TRBD2. Germline V gives CDR1 SGHDT, CDR2 YYEEEE. This CDR3 spans 15 amino acids. After removal of 4 bases from V and 7 bases from J, the junction contained 7 bases not matched to a gene.